Presented here are 17 T cell receptor beta chains from one specimen sequenced in a study of T cells after yellow fever vaccination. TCRdb re-derived calls from the 5' RACE reads in MiXCR, one entry per CDR3 protein. The sample shows hundreds of thousands of distinct CDR3 sequences, 5.2% of them seen only once. The sequenced sample was CD4+ T cells sorted from PBMCs, obtained on the day of the yellow fever booster vaccination. The receptors shown here come from a man between 18 and 29 years old who received the YFV17D yellow fever vaccine.

The genes are TRBV4-3 and TRBJ1-1, with a possible D match to TRBD1 (6 bases). CDR1 is LGHNA, CDR2 YSLEER, per germline. The CDR3 consists of 14 residues. V lost 4 bases and J lost 1, with 10 bases in between. CDR3 loop: CASSPNRENTEAFF. In DNA form, the CDR3 reads TGCGCCAGCAGCCCCAACAGGGAGAACACTGAAGCTTTCTTT.

This sequence joins TRBV29-1 and TRBJ1-2; D ambiguous. This CDR3 has 12 amino acids. Germline V gene lookup returns CDR1 SQVTM and CDR2 ANQGSEA. V was shortened by 3 bases and J by 4 bases, with 9 bases between the two germline ends. CDR3 bases: TGCAGCGTTGAGATGTCGATCTATGGCTACACCTTC. The encoded protein is CSVEMSIYGYTF.

The V call is TRBV5-3, the J call TRBJ1-1; D possibly corresponds to TRBD1 (5 bases). TRBV5-3 belongs to the ORF category, with a function that is uncertain. This CDR3 contains 13 residues. V shed 0 bases and J shed 8 bases, with 11 bases lying between them. CDR3 coding DNA: TGTGCCAGAAGCTTGGTTAGGGGCCTGGAAGCTTTCTTT. Translating it yields CARSLVRGLEAFF.

This clonotype was seen a handful of times. The rearrangement links TRBV18 to TRBJ1-5; D gene unclear. Trimming cost V 5 bases and J 5 bases, with 13 bases left between them. The CDR3 has 14 amino acids. Per germline, CDR1 KGHSH and CDR2 LQKENI. DNA of the CDR3: TGTGCCAGCTCAGCAAGAAACTCCGATCAGCCCCAGCATTTT. Its translation: CASSARNSDQPQHF.

This clonotype was found a few times. V usage is TRBV25-1 and J usage is TRBJ1-1, with 9 bases fitting TRBD1. The germline V gene encodes CDR1 MGHDK and CDR2 SYGVNS. The CDR3 has 13 residues. Trimming at V came to 11 bases and at J to 7 bases, leaving 11 bases not matched to a gene. CDR3 sequence reads: CAAQGTGRYEAFF. In DNA, the CDR3 is TGTGCCGCCCAAGGGACAGGGAGGTATGAAGCTTTCTTT.

This clonotype occurred many times. The chain carries TRBV28 and TRBJ2-7; D is undetermined. The CDR3 runs to 14 residues. Per germline, CDR1 MDHEN and CDR2 SYDVKM. Trimming cost V 6 bases and J 0 bases, with 12 bases left between them. CDR3 bases: TGTGCCAGCAGAAAATCAGGTGGCTCCTACGAGCAGTACGTC. Translated, it gives CASRKSGGSYEQYV.

This clonotype occurred a few times. The chain joins TRBV5-4 to TRBJ2-5, with 16 bases matching TRBD2. CDR1 is SGHNT and CDR2 is YYREEE in the germline V gene (reference sequence). The CDR3 runs 17 residues. After removal of 4 bases from V and 5 bases from J, the junction contained 8 bases not matched to a gene. The CDR3 coding sequence is TGTGCCAGCAGCCCTGGGACTAGCGGGGGGGCGGGGGAGACCCAGTACTTC. It encodes CASSPGTSGGAGETQYF.

The chain uses TRBV18 and TRBJ2-7; 8 nucleotides match TRBD1. This CDR3 is 13 amino acids long. Germline V gives CDR1 KGHSH, CDR2 LQKENI. V was clipped by 4 bases and J by 2 bases; unmatched bases: 1. The CDR3 protein is CASSRQGTYEQYV. In nucleotides, the CDR3 is TGTGCCAGCTCACGACAGGGGACCTACGAGCAGTACGTC.

In its sample, this clonotype was seen many times. The rearrangement joins TRBV18 to TRBJ1-4, with D possibly matching TRBD1 (5 bases). This CDR3 region has 13 residues. The germline V gene encodes CDR1 KGHSH and CDR2 LQKENI. Deletions cut 2 bases from V and 7 bases from J, with 8 bases between. CDR3 amino acids: CASSPAGFEKLFF. Here the CDR3 DNA reads TGTGCCAGCTCACCAGCAGGGTTTGAAAAACTGTTTTTT.

This clonotype was detected only a few times. The CDR3 nucleotides read TGTGCCTGGAGTGAGTTTAACTATGGCTACACCTTC. This encodes CAWSEFNYGYTF. The chain has TRBV30 and TRBJ1-2; D not certain. The CDR3 is made up of 12 amino acids. Trimming took 1 base from V and 1 from J, leaving 4 bases between them. Germline values: CDR1 GTSNPN, CDR2 SVGIG (reference sequence). The full variable domain, completed using reference TRBV30 and TRBJ1-2, is SQTIHQWPATLVQPVGSPLSLECTVEGTSNPNLYWYRQAAGRGLQLLFYSVGIGQISSEVPQNLSASRPQDRQFILSSKKLLLSDSGFYLCAWSEFNYGYTFGSGTRLTVV.

This clonotype has a count of ten or more. The chain links TRBV5-1 to TRBJ2-3; D may correspond to TRBD1 or TRBD2 (6 bases each). Germline assignment: CDR1 SGHRS and CDR2 YFSETQ. The CDR3 length is 15 residues. Trimming cost V 1 base and J 6 bases, with 15 bases left between them. CDR3 coding DNA: TGCGCCAGCAGCTTGCGTCCGGGGGCGAAGGATACGCAGTATTTT. This gives the protein CASSLRPGAKDTQYF.

This clonotype has a handful of counts. The chain couples TRBV20-1 to TRBJ2-5, with TRBD2 identical over 8 bases. Unmatched junction bases numbered 5, after V lost 3 bases and J lost 5 bases. Per the germline V gene, CDR1 is DFQATT and CDR2 is SNEGSKA (reference sequence). This CDR3 has 13 amino acids. The CDR3 bases are TGCAGTGCTAGGCCCAGCGGGGGTGAGACCCAGTACTTC. This encodes CSARPSGGETQYF.

This clonotype came up many times. V usage is TRBV14 and J usage is TRBJ1-5; D not resolved. The CDR3 is 14 amino acids. The germline V gene has CDR1 SGHDN and CDR2 FVKESK. Between the trimmed V and J ends, which lost 2 bases and 0 bases, there was a span of 5 bases. As DNA, the CDR3 is TGTGCCAGCAGCCAAAGTTATAGCAATCAGCCCCAGCATTTT. As protein: CASSQSYSNQPQHF.

This clonotype was seen a few times. The chain joins TRBV20-1 to TRBJ2-5; TRBD2 aligns across 9 bases. The CDR3 runs 13 residues. Losses at the gene ends were 8 bases for V and 4 bases for J; bases not matched to a gene: 8. Germline V CDR1 and CDR2: DFQATT, SNEGSKA (reference sequence). CDR3 nucleotides: TGCAGTAAAGTTAGCGGGGGTTTAGAGACCCAGTACTTC. Protein sequence: CSKVSGGLETQYF.

The chain employs TRBV5-4 and TRBJ2-3; TRBD1 is a possible D gene (5 bases). This CDR3 region has 18 residues. The ends were cut back, 0 bases at V and 0 bases at J, with 17 bases in the middle. The V gene's germline CDR1 is SGHNT and CDR2 YYREEE (reference sequence). CDR3 nucleotides: TGTGCCAGCAGCTTGGGTCGGATTGGGGCAGGAAGCACAGATACGCAGTATTTT. Amino acids: CASSLGRIGAGSTDTQYF.

This clonotype has at least ten counts. The J gene is TRBJ2-7, the V gene TRBV6-2 or TRBV6-3; unclear D gene. The CDR3 runs 12 residues. The V gene lost 4 bases and the J gene lost 5 bases, with 9 bases spanning the gap. Germline lookup yields CDR1 MNHEY and CDR2 SVGEGT. CDR3 sequence: CASSSRTDEQYF. CDR3 in DNA: TGTGCCAGCAGTTCTCGGACGGACGAGCAGTACTTC.

V usage is TRBV6-2 or TRBV6-3 and J usage is TRBJ1-6; TRBD1 matches 7 bases. Germline V gives CDR1 MNHEY, CDR2 SVGEGT. The V segment lost 6 bases and the J segment 7 bases; nucleotides outside the gene matches: 3. The CDR3 extends over 13 amino acids. This CDR3 is CASRQGWNSPLHF. DNA for the CDR3: TGTGCCAGCAGACAGGGGTGGAATTCACCCCTCCACTTT.